Listed below are T cell receptor beta chains from one sample, sequenced in a study of regulatory T cells in long-lasting Graves disease. Using its own MiXCR run on the multiplex PCR reads, TCRdb lists one record per CDR3 protein. This table has about 400,000 distinct CDR3 sequences, roughly 15% appearing once. The same sample was also studied in work on T cells in Graves' hyperthyroidism and ophthalmopathy.

This specimen was peripheral blood mononuclear cells (PBMCs), taken at new diagnosis, from a patient treated with antithyroid drugs. These receptors were obtained from a woman aged 18-30 years with Graves disease. Each CDR3 is given with its conserved first and last residue. The order of the fields is D gene, V gene, J gene, clone size, CDR3 protein, CDR3 DNA. The D gene is left open where the match is weak. Clone size is not always given. Where it is, it says once, few, many or a class for expanded clones.

TRBD1,TRBV30,TRBJ2-5,many,CAGNRGPETQYF,TGTGCCGGAAACAGGGGGCCAGAGACCCAGTACTTC
TRBD2,TRBV5-1,TRBJ2-1,many,CASSLAGAPLNEQFF,TGCGCCAGCAGCTTAGCGGGAGCCCCCTTGAATGAGCAGTTCTTC
.,TRBV5-6,TRBJ1-1,many,CASSLAGGGMNTEAFF,TGTGCCAGCAGCTTGGCCGGGGGCGGTATGAACACTGAAGCTTTCTTT
.,TRBV5-6,TRBJ1-5,many,CASSLAGGAGNQPQHF,TGTGCCAGCAGCTTGGCCGGGGGCGCGGGCAATCAGCCCCAGCATTTT
TRBD1,TRBV5-6,TRBJ1-2,many,CASSRGSGQVGYTF,TGTGCCAGCAGCCGCGGTTCAGGACAGGTGGGCTACACCTTC
.,TRBV4-1,TRBJ2-7,.,CASSQVRGNEQYF,TGCGCCAGCAGCCAAGTTCGGGGGAACGAGCAGTACTTC
.,TRBV6-2/TRBV6-3,TRBJ2-3,many,CASSEGAGGGRDTQYF,TGTGCCAGCAGTGAGGGGGCGGGCGGCGGGAGAGATACGCAGTATTTT
.,TRBV2,TRBJ2-4,many,CASSEAGWELAKNIQYF,TGTGCCAGCAGTGAAGCGGGATGGGAGCTAGCCAAAAACATTCAGTACTTC
.,TRBV5-1,TRBJ2-7,few,CASSLGISTYEQYF,TGCGCCAGCAGCTTGGGCATATCGACCTACGAGCAGTACTTC
.,TRBV7-3,TRBJ2-1,many,CASSLIAGYNEQFF,TGTGCCAGCAGCTTAATTGCAGGGTACAATGAGCAGTTCTTC
TRBD1,TRBV20-1,TRBJ2-2,many,CSAPHRGQNTGELFF,TGCAGTGCTCCCCACAGGGGCCAGAACACCGGGGAGCTGTTTTTT
.,TRBV28,TRBJ1-2,many,CASSLGRVYGYTF,TGTGCCAGCAGTTTAGGCAGGGTTTATGGCTACACCTTC
TRBD1,TRBV5-6,TRBJ2-3,many,CASSGQGRTDTQYF,TGTGCCAGCAGCGGACAGGGGCGGACAGATACGCAGTATTTT
.,TRBV25-1,TRBJ1-1,few,CASTENMNTEAFF,TGTGCCAGCACCGAGAACATGAACACTGAAGCTTTCTTT
TRBD2,TRBV11-2,TRBJ2-1,once,CASSGFWAGGPGNEQFF,TGTGCCAGCAGCGGTTTCTGGGCGGGAGGGCCCGGGAATGAGCAGTTCTTC
TRBD2,TRBV6-1,TRBJ2-5,many,CASRLPGLEETQYF,TGTGCCAGCAGACTCCCGGGACTAGAAGAGACCCAGTACTTC
TRBD1,TRBV10-3,TRBJ1-2,many,CAISGSQGQGTGYTF,TGTGCCATCAGTGGTTCCCAGGGACAGGGTACAGGCTACACCTTC
.,TRBV10-3,TRBJ1-2,many,CAISEGAGKGYTF,TGTGCCATCAGTGAGGGGGCAGGGAAAGGCTACACCTTC
TRBD2,TRBV3-1,TRBJ2-1,few,CASSQPLLAGGPKQFF,TGTGCCAGCAGCCAACCTTTGCTAGCGGGAGGGCCGAAGCAGTTCTTC
TRBD1,TRBV3-1,TRBJ2-7,few,CASSRWDSKFSYEQYF,TGTGCCAGCAGCCGCTGGGACAGCAAATTCTCCTACGAGCAGTACTTC
TRBD1,TRBV10-2,TRBJ2-7,few,CASSGGQLSYEQYF,TGCGCCAGCAGTGGGGGACAGTTGTCTTACGAGCAGTACTTC
.,TRBV5-1,TRBJ2-3,many,CASSLGGATDTQYF,TGTGCCAGCAGCTTAGGGGGGGCCACAGATACGCAGTATTTT
TRBD1,TRBV7-6,TRBJ1-1,few,CASTLGGGVNTEAFF,TGTGCCAGCACCTTAGGAGGGGGCGTAAACACTGAAGCTTTCTTT
TRBD1,TRBV12-3/TRBV12-4,TRBJ2-1,many,CASSPGQGWDEQFF,TGTGCCAGCAGTCCAGGACAGGGATGGGATGAGCAGTTCTTC
.,TRBV7-9,TRBJ2-3,many,CASSLPTIRDTQYF,TGTGCCAGCAGCTTACCGACTATCAGGGATACGCAGTATTTT
.,TRBV19,TRBJ2-3,.,CASSPADNPADTQYF,TGTGCCAGTAGTCCGGCAGATAATCCTGCAGATACGCAGTATTTT
.,TRBV27,TRBJ1-3,many,CASRSPKGGGNTIYF,TGTGCCAGCAGAAGCCCCAAAGGGGGTGGAAACACCATATATTTT
TRBD2,TRBV12-3/TRBV12-4,TRBJ2-1,.,CASSQWTSGRDEQFF,TGTGCCAGCAGTCAGTGGACTAGCGGGAGGGATGAGCAGTTCTTC
.,TRBV2,TRBJ2-2,many,CASGQQNTGELFF,TGTGCCAGCGGACAACAAAACACCGGGGAGCTGTTTTTT
TRBD1,TRBV13,TRBJ2-3,few,CASSLGNRGRTDTQYF,TGTGCCAGCAGCTTGGGCAACAGGGGGCGCACAGATACGCAGTATTTT
.,TRBV10-3,TRBJ2-5,few,CAISEREETQYF,TGTGCCATCAGTGAAAGGGAAGAGACCCAGTACTTC
.,TRBV7-9,TRBJ2-5,few,CAVETMPLTQYF,TGTGCCGTGGAGACCATGCCGTTGACCCAGTACTTC
.,TRBV3-1,TRBJ2-3,many,CASSQRAEQYF,TGTGCCAGCAGCCAAAGGGCCGAGCAGTATTTT
.,TRBV29-1,TRBJ1-2,.,CSSGRAAAGYTF,TGCAGCTCTGGCCGGGCGGCGGCTGGCTACACCTTC
TRBD1,TRBV7-8,TRBJ2-7,many,CASSRDRGRYEQYF,TGTGCCAGCAGCCGCGACAGGGGTAGATACGAGCAGTACTTC
.,TRBV28,TRBJ2-1,many,CASSLGGHDNEQFF,TGTGCCAGCAGTTTGGGGGGGCACGACAATGAGCAGTTCTTC
.,TRBV20-1,TRBJ1-1,.,CSAGPGLVNTEAFF,TGCAGTGCTGGCCCGGGGCTAGTGAACACTGAAGCTTTCTTT
.,TRBV10-3,TRBJ1-2,many,CAISESVSYTF,TGTGCCATCAGTGAGTCAGTCAGCTACACCTTC
TRBD1,TRBV27,TRBJ2-7,many,CASSRLRSGTGVTYEQYF,TGTGCCAGCAGCCGTTTACGATCCGGGACAGGGGTGACCTACGAGCAGTACTTC
.,TRBV10-2,TRBJ2-7,few,CASSESAREQYF,TGCGCCAGCAGTGAGTCGGCGAGGGAGCAGTACTTC
.,TRBV27,TRBJ2-1,many,CASSTNYEQFF,TGTGCCAGCAGTACCAACTATGAGCAGTTCTTC
TRBD2,TRBV12-3/TRBV12-4,TRBJ2-7,many,CASRLRRAGGYEQYF,TGTGCCAGCAGGCTCCGGAGAGCGGGAGGATACGAGCAGTACTTC